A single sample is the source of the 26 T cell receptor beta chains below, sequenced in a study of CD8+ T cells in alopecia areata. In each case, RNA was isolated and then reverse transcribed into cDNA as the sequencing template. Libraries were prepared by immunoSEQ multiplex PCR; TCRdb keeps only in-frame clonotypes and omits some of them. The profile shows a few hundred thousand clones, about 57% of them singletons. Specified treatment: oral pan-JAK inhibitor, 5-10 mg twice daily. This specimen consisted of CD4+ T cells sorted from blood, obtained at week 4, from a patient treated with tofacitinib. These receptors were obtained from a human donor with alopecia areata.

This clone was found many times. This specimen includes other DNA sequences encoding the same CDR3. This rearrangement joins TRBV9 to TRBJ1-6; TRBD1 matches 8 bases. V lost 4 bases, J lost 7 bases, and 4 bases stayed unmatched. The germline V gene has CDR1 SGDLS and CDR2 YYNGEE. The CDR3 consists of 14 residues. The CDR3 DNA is TGTGCCAGCAGCCCCGGGACAGGAAATTCACCCCTCCACTTT. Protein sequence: CASSPGTGNSPLHF.

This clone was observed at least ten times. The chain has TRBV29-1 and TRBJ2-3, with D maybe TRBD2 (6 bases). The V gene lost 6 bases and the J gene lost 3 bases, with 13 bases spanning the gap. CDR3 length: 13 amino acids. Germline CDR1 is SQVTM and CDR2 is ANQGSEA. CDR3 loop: CSVDRSGTDTQYF. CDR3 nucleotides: TGCAGCGTCGACAGAAGCGGGACAGATACGCAGTATTTT.

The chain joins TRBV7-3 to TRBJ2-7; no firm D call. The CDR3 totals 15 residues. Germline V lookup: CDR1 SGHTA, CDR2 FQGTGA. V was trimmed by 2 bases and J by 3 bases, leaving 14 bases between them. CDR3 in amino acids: CASSLRASNIYEQYF. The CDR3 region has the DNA TGTGCCAGCAGCTTACGCGCGTCCAATATCTACGAGCAGTACTTC. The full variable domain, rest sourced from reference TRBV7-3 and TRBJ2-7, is GAGVSQTPSNKVTEKGKYVELRCDPISGHTALYWYRQSLGQGPEFLIYFQGTGAADDSGLPNDRFFAVRPEGSVSTLKIQRTERGDSAVYLCASSLRASNIYEQYFGPGTRLTVT.

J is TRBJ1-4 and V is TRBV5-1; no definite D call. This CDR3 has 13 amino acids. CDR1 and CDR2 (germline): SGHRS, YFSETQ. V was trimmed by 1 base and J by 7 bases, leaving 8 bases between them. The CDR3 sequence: CASSLKEGEKLFF. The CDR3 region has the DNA TGCGCCAGCAGCTTGAAGGAGGGTGAAAAACTGTTTTTT. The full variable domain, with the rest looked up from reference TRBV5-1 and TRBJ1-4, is KAGVTQTPRYLIKTRGQQVTLSCSPISGHRSVSWYQQTPGQGLQFLFEYFSETQRNKGNFPGRFSGRQFSNSRSEMNVSTLELGDSALYLCASSLKEGEKLFFGSGTQLSVL.

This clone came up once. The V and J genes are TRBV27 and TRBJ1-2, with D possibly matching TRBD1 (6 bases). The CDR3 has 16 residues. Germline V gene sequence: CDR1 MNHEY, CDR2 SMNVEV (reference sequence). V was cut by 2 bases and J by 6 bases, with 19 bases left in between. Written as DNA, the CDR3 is TGTGCCAGCAGTTTAGGGCTTGGCAGGCCAGGGGATGGCTACACCTTC. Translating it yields CASSLGLGRPGDGYTF.

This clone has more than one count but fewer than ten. The CDR3 protein is CASSFGTPIYEQYF. Written as DNA, the CDR3 is TGTGCCAGCAGTTTTGGGACACCTATATACGAGCAGTACTTC. This chain uses TRBV6-6 with TRBJ2-7; a possible D gene is TRBD1 (6 bases). The CDR3 is 14 amino acids. Germline CDR1 is MNHNY and CDR2 is SVGAGI (reference sequence). V was pared by 4 bases and J by 4 bases, with 14 bases between.

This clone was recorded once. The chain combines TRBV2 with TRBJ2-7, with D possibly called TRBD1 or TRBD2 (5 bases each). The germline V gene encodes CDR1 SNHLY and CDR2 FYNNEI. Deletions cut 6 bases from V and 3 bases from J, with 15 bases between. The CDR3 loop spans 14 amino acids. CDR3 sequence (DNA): TGTGCCAGCAGACCACTAGACAGTTTCTACGAGCAGTACTTC. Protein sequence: CASRPLDSFYEQYF. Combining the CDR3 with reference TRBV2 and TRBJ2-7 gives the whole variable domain EPEVTQTPSHQVTQMGQEVILRCVPISNHLYFYWYRQILGQKVEFLVSFYNNEISEKSEIFDDQFSVERPDGSNFTLKIRSTKLEDSAMYFCASRPLDSFYEQYFGPGTRLTVT.

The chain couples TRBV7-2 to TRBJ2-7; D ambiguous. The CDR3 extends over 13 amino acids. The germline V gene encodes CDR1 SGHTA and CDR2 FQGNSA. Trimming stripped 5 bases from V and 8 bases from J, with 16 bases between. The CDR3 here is CASSRSVPSQQYF. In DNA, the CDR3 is TGTGCCAGCAGCAGATCCGTCCCCAGCCAGCAGTACTTC.

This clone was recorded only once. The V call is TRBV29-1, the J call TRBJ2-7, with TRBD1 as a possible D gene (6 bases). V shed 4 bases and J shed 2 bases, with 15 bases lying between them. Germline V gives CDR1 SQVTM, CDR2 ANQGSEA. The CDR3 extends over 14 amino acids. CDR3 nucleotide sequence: TGCAGCGTTGCTGTCGTTTGGGACACCTACGAGCAGTACTTC. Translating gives CSVAVVWDTYEQYF.

CDR3 protein: CASNPTGELNYGYTF. The CDR3 bases are TGTGCCAGCAACCCGACAGGGGAGTTGAACTATGGCTACACCTTC. This chain uses TRBV5-6 with TRBJ1-2, with 8 bases fitting TRBD1. This CDR3 is 15 amino acids long. CDR1 SGHDT and CDR2 YYEEEE come from the germline V gene. The V segment lost 6 bases and the J segment 2 bases; nucleotides outside the gene matches: 9.

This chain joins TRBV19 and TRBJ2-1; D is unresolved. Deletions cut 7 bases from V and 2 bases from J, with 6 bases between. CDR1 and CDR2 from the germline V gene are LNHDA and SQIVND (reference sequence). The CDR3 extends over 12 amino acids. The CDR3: CASNNAYNEQFF. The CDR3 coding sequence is TGTGCCAGTAATAACGCCTACAATGAGCAGTTCTTC.

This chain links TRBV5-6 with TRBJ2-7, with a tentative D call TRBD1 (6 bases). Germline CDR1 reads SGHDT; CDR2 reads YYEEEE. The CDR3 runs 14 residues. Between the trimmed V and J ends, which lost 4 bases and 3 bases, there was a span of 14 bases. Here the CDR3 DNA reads TGTGCCAGCAGCCGTGCCCAGGACAGCTACGAGCAGTACTTC. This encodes CASSRAQDSYEQYF. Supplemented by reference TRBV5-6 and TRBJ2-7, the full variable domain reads DAGVTQSPTHLIKTRGQQVTLRCSPKSGHDTVSWYQQALGQGPQFIFQYYEEEERQRGNFPDRFSGHQFPNYSSELNVNALLLGDSALYLCASSRAQDSYEQYFGPGTRLTVT.

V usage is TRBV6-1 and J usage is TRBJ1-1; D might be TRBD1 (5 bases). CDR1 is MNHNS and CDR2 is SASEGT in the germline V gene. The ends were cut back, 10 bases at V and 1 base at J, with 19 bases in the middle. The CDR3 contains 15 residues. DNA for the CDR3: TGTGCCACACGGTCAGCCGGGGCGGGGAACACTGAAGCTTTCTTT. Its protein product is CATRSAGAGNTEAFF.

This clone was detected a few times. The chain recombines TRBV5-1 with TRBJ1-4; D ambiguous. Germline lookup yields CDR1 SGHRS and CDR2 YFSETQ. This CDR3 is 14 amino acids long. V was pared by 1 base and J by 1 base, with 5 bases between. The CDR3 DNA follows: TGCGCCAGCAGCTTGCTCGGAACTAATGAAAAACTGTTTTTT. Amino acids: CASSLLGTNEKLFF.

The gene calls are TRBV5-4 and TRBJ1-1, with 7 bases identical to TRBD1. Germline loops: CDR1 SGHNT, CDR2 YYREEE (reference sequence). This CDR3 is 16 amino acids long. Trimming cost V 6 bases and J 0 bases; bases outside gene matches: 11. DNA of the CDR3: TGTGCCAGCATCGGGGAGGGGGCACAGTTGAACACTGAAGCTTTCTTT. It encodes CASIGEGAQLNTEAFF.

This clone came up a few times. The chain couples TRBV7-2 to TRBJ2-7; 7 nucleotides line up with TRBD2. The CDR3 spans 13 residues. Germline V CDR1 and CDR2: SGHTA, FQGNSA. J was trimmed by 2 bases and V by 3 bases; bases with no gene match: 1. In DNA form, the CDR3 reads TGTGCCAGCAGCTTGCGGGGGACCTACGAGCAGTACTTC. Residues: CASSLRGTYEQYF.

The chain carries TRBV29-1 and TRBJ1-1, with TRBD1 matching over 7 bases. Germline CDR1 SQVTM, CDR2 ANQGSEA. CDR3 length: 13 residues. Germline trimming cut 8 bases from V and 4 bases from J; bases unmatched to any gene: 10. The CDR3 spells CSSHRGLSTEAFF. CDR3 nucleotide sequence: TGCAGCTCGCACAGGGGTTTGAGCACTGAAGCTTTCTTT.

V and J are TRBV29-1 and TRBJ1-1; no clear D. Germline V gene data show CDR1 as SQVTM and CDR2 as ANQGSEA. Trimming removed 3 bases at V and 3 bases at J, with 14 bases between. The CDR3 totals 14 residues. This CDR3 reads CSVEVAKTDTEAFF. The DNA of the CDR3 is TGCAGCGTTGAGGTGGCGAAAACGGACACTGAAGCTTTCTTT.

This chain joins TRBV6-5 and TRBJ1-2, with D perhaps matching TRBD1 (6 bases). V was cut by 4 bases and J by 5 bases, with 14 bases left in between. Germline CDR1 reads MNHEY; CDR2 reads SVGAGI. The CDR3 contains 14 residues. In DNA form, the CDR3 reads TGTGCCAGCAGTTTCAGGGGAGAGGCGTATGGCTACACCTTC. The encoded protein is CASSFRGEAYGYTF.

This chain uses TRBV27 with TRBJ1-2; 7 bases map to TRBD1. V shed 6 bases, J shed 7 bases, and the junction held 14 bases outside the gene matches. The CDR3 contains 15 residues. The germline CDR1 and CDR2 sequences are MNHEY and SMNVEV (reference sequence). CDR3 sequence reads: CASSPTRTGLAGYTF. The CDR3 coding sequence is TGTGCCAGCAGCCCTACACGGACAGGACTCGCTGGCTACACCTTC.

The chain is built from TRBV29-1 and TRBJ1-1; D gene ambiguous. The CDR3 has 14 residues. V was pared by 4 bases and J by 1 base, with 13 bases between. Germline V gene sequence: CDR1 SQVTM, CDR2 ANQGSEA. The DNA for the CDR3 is TGCAGCGTTGTTCCCAGGACTCAGAACACTGAAGCTTTCTTT. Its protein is CSVVPRTQNTEAFF.

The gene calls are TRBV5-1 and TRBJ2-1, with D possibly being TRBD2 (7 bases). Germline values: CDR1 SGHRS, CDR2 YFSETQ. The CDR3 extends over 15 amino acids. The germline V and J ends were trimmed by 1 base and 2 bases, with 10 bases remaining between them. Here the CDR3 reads CASSLTGGPYNEQFF. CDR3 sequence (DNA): TGCGCCAGCAGCTTGACCGGGGGGCCCTACAATGAGCAGTTCTTC.

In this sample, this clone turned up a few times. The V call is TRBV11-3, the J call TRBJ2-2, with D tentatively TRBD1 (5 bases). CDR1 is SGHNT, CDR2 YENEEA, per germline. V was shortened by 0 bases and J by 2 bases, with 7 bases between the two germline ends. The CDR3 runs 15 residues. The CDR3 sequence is CASSLEQGNTGELFF. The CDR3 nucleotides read TGTGCCAGCAGCTTAGAGCAGGGCAACACCGGGGAGCTGTTTTTT.

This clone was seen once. The CDR3 region is CASSPSEGASGGTDTQYF. The CDR3 DNA is TGTGCCAGCAGTCCCTCGGAGGGGGCTAGCGGGGGCACAGATACGCAGTATTTT. V usage is TRBV2 and J usage is TRBJ2-3, with TRBD2 matching over 9 bases. Germline CDR1 is SNHLY and CDR2 is FYNNEI. The ends lost 5 bases at V and 1 base at J; junction bases unmatched: 13. This CDR3 spans 18 amino acids.

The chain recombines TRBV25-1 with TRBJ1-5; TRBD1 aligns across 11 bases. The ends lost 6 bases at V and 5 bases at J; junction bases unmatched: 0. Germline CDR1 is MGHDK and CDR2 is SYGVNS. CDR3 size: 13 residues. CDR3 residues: CASRGQGDQPQHF. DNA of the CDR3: TGTGCCAGCAGGGGACAGGGGGATCAGCCCCAGCATTTT.

Here the CDR3 DNA reads TGTGCCAGCCGTACATCGGGGGATCGCGCCGGGGAGCTGTTTTTT. This encodes CASRTSGDRAGELFF. The chain recombines TRBV27 with TRBJ2-2, with D maybe TRBD2 (6 bases). The V gene's germline CDR1 is MNHEY and CDR2 SMNVEV (reference sequence). V lost 8 bases and J lost 6, with 19 bases in between. CDR3 size: 15 residues.